This T cell receptor (beta chain) came from a study of siplizumab effects on memory and regulatory T cells. The protocol was immunoSEQ multiplex PCR, while the TCRdb copy is restricted to in-frame clones and leaves out a portion. The profile shows around 87,000 clones, about 90% of them singletons. The ends were cut back, 3 bases at V and 2 bases at J, with 0 bases in the middle. Germline-derived CDR1 and CDR2 are LGHNT and FRNRAP. The CDR3 has 11 amino acids. This clone was recorded once. This TCR derives from a human donor in good health. The chain joins TRBV12-5 to TRBJ2-3; D remains ambiguous. Sequencing was carried out using CD4+ T cells sorted from blood. The CDR3 loop reads CASGFTDTQYF. CDR3 DNA sequence: TGTGCTAGTGGTTTCACAGATACGCAGTATTTT.